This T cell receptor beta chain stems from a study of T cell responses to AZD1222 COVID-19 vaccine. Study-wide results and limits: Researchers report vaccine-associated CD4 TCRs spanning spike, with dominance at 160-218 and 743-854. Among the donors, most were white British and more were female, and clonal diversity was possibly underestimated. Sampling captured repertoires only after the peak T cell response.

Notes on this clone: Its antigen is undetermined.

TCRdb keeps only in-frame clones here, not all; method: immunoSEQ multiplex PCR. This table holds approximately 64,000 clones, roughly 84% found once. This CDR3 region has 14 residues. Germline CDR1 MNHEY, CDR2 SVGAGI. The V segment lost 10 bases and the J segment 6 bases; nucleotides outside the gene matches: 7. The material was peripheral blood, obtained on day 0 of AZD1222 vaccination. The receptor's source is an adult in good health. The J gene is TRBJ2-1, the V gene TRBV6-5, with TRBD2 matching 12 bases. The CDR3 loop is CATGLAGGRNEQFF. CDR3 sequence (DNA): TGTGCCACCGGCCTAGCGGGGGGGCGCAATGAGCAGTTCTTC.